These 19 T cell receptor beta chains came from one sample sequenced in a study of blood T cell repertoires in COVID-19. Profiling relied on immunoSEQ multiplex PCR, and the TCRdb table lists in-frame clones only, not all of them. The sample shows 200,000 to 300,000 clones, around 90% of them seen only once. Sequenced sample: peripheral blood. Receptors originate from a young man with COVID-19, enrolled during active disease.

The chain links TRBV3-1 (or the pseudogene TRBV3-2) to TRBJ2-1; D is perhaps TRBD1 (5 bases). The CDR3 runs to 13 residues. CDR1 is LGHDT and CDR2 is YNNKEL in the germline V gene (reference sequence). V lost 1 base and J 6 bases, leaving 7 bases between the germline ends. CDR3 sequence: CASSQGRVNEQFF. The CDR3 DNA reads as TGTGCCAGCAGCCAAGGCAGGGTCAATGAGCAGTTCTTC.

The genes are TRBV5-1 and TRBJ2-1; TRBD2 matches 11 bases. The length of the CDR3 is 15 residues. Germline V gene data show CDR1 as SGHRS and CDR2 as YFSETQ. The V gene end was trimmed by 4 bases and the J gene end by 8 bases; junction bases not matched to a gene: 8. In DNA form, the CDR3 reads TGCGCCAGCAGCCTAGCGGGGGGCAGGGGCGATGAGCAGTTCTTC. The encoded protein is CASSLAGGRGDEQFF.

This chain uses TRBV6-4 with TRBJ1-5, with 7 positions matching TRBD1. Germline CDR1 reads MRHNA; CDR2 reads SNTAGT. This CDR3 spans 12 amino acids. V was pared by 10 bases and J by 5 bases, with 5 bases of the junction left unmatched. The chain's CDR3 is CATRQGDQPQHF. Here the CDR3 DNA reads TGTGCCACCCGACAGGGAGATCAGCCCCAGCATTTT.

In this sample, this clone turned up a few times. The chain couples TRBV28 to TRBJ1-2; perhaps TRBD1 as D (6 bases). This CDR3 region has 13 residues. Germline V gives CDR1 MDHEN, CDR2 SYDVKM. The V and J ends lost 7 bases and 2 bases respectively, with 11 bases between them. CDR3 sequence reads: CASTGTPNYGYTF. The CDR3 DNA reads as TGTGCCAGCACCGGGACACCGAACTATGGCTACACCTTC.

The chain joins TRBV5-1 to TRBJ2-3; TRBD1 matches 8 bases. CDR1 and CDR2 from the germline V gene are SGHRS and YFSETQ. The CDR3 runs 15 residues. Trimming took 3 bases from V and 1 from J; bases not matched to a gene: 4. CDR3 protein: CASSSPTGGTDTQYF. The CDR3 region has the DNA TGCGCCAGCAGCTCCCCGACAGGGGGCACAGATACGCAGTATTTT.

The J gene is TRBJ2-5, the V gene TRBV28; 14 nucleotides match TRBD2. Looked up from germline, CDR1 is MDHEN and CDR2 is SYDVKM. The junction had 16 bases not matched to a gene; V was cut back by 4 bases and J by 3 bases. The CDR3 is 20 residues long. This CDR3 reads CASSSNPGLAGVFEKETQYF. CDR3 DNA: TGTGCCAGCAGTTCGAATCCGGGACTAGCGGGGGTCTTCGAAAAAGAGACCCAGTACTTC.

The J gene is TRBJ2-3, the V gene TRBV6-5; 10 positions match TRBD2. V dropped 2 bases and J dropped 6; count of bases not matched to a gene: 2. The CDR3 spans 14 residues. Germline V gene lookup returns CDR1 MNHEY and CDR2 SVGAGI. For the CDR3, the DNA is TGTGCCAGCAGTTACGGGGGACTAGCGGATACGCAGTATTTT. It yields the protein CASSYGGLADTQYF.

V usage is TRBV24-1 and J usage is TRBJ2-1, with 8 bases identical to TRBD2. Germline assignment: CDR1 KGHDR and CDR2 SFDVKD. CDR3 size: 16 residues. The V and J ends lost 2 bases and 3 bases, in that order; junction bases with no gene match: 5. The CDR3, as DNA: TGTGCCACCAGTGATTCCTACGGGGGGGGCTACAATGAGCAGTTCTTC. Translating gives CATSDSYGGGYNEQFF.

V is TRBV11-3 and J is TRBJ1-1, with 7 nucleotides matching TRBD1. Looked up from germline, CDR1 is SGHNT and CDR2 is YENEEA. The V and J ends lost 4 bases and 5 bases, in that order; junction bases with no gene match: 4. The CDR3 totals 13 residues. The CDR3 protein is CASSSTGWTEAFF. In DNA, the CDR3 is TGTGCCAGCAGCTCGACAGGGTGGACTGAAGCTTTCTTT.

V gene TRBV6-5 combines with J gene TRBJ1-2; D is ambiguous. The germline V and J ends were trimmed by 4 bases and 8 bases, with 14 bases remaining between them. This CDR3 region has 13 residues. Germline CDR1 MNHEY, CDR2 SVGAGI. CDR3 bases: TGTGCCAGCAGTTCCGTCGGGAACAGAGGCTACACCTTC. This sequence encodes CASSSVGNRGYTF.

In DNA, the CDR3 is TGTGCCAGCAGCTTACAAGGCCCAGGGTCAAACACCATATATTTT. This encodes CASSLQGPGSNTIYF. The genes are TRBV7-2 and TRBJ1-3; D possibly corresponds to TRBD1 (5 bases). Germline loops: CDR1 SGHTA, CDR2 FQGNSA. Trimming removed 2 bases from V and 6 bases from J, with 14 bases in between. This CDR3 spans 15 amino acids.

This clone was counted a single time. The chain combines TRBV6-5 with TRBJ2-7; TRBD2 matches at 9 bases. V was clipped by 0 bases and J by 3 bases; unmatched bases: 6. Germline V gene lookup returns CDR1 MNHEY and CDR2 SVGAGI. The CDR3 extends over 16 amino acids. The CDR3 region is CASSYSKAGGLYEQYF. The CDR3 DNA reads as TGTGCCAGCAGTTACTCGAAAGCGGGGGGACTCTACGAGCAGTACTTC.

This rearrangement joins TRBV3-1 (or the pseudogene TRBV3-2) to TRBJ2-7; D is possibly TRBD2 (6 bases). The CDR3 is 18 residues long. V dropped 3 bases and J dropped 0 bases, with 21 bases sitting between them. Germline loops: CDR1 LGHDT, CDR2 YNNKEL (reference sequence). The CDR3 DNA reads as TGTGCCAGCAGCCAGAGTCTGGGGGAAGGAGGGGTCTCCTACGAGCAGTACTTC. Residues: CASSQSLGEGGVSYEQYF.

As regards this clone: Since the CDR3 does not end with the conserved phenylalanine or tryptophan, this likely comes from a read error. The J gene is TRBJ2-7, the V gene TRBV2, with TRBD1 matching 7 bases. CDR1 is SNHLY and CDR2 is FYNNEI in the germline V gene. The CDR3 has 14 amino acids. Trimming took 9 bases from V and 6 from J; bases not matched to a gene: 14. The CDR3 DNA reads TGTGCCAGTCTAGCAAACAACAGGGGACGCGAGCAGTACCTC. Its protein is CASLANNRGREQYL.

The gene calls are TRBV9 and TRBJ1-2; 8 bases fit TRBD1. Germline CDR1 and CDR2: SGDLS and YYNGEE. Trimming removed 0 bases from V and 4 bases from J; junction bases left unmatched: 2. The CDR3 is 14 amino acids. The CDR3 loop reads CASSVDGTGYGYTF. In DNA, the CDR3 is TGTGCCAGCAGCGTAGATGGGACAGGCTATGGCTACACCTTC.

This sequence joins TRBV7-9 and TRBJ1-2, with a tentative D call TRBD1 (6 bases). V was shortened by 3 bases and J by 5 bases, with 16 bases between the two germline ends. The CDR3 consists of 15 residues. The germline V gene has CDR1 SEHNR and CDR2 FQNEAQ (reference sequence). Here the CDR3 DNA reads TGTGCCAGCAGCTTCAGACAGGCCGCGATGTATGGCTACACCTTC. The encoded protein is CASSFRQAAMYGYTF.

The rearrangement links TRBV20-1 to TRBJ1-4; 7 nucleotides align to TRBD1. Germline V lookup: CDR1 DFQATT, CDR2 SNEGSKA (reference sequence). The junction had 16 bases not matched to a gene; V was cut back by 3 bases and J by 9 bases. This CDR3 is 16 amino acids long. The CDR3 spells CSASPSYRGRTQKLFF. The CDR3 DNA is TGCAGTGCTAGTCCCTCTTACAGGGGACGAACTCAAAAACTGTTTTTT.

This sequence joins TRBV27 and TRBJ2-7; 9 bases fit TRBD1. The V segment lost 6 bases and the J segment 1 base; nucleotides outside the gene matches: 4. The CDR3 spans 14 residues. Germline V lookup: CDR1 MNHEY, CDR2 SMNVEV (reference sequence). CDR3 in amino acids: CASSRDRVSYEQYF. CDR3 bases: TGTGCCAGCAGCCGGGACAGGGTATCCTACGAGCAGTACTTC.

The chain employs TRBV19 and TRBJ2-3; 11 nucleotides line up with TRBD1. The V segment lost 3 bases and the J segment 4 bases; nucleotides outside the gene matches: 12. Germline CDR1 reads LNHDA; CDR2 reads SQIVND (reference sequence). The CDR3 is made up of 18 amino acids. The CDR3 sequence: CASSISSGTGGMADTQYF. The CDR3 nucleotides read TGTGCCAGTAGTATTTCCTCAGGGACAGGGGGGATGGCAGATACGCAGTATTTT.